This entry describes one T cell receptor (beta chain). The data were taken from a study of Ad26.COV2.S vaccination and SARS-CoV-2 variants. Across the whole study: Among those in the COV1001 Ad26.COV2.S trial arm was the donor. The authors gave Ad26.COV2.S intramuscularly, either once or twice 56 days apart.

The sample's treatment: roughly 20 received Ad26.COV2.S at low or high dose, single or two shots; about 5 received placebo; per-sample allocation not given. Following the first vaccine or placebo injection, samples were taken on day 63. The CDR3 has 15 residues. Per germline, CDR1 LNHDA and CDR2 SQIVND (reference sequence). V was cut by 3 bases and J by 7 bases, with 18 bases left in between. Measured with immunoSEQ multiplex PCR; TCRdb has only the in-frame clones, and not every one. The sample has roughly 700,000 clones; 89% are singletons. The chain employs TRBV19 and TRBJ1-1; TRBD1 is a possible D gene (6 bases). This clonotype was obtained from a person between 18 and 59 years old who received the Ad26.COV2.S COVID-19 vaccine or a placebo. Sequencing was performed on peripheral blood, taken in a trial of Ad26.COV2.S vaccine versus placebo. The CDR3 spells CASSIGGFLRSEAFF. Here the CDR3 DNA reads TGTGCCAGTAGTATTGGGGGCTTTTTAAGAAGTGAAGCTTTCTTT. Full variable domain (outside the CDR3, taken from reference TRBV19 and TRBJ1-1): DGGITQSPKYLFRKEGQNVTLSCEQNLNHDAMYWYRQDPGQGLRLIYYSQIVNDFQKGDIAEGYSVSREKKESFPLTVTSAQKNPTAFYLCASSIGGFLRSEAFFGQGTRLTVV.